This T cell receptor beta chain was captured in a study of CD8 T cells in Susac syndrome (dated by TCRdb to about 2019). Study-level background: The study used repertoire sequencing to test whether antigen drove CD8+ T cell activation and differentiation in Susac syndrome. The study compared CD8+ T cell repertoire clonality among eleven to twelve healthy donors, about 14 Susac syndrome patients and roughly 15 multiple sclerosis patients. Results the study describes overall, beyond this receptor: The TCR sequencing and HLA analysis was acknowledged to have included a relatively small number of individuals.

Peripheral blood CD8+ and CD4+ T cells from healthy donors, Susac syndrome patients and multiple sclerosis patients were profiled by high-throughput TCR beta sequencing. Treatment-naive patients with stable or active relapsing-remitting disease fulfilling revised McDonald criteria were used as multiple sclerosis controls. CD8+ TEMRA cells were enriched by FACS, while bulk CD8+ and CD4+ T cells were purified by magnetic negative isolation. Blood was drawn into EDTA tubes, processed within 24 hours, and PBMCs were isolated by density gradient centrifugation. PBMCs intended for TCR sequencing were frozen in liquid nitrogen and were later thawed in a 37 degrees C water bath. Purity of sorted or isolated CD4+, CD8+ and CD8+ TEMRA cells was at least 90%. Germline trimming amounts to 2 bases on V and 3 bases on J, with 8 as the count of junction bases outside the gene matches. The CDR3 numbers 17 residues from cysteine through phenylalanine. Only CDR3 DNA remains: 51 bases, in frame from the first base. CDR1 and CDR2, per the germline V gene, are ENHRY and SYGVKD.

A note on this clonotype: No antigen is known for it. No much larger clonotype is one base removed from it; base qualities were not supplied.

RNA was extracted using the RNeasy kit, and roughly 0.5 to 1 ug of the RNA was reverse transcribed with random hexamers. TCR beta CDR3 regions were amplified with the immunoSEQ multiplex PCR assay covering 54 Vbeta and 13 Jbeta segments. PCR amplification bias was corrected by using a synthetic template baseline for primer optimization and computational correction. On the authors' methods: Reads were annotated to V, D and J genes according to IMGT and were analyzed with immunoSEQ Analyzer, with only productive sequences retained. Clonality was calculated as one minus the Shannon entropy normalized by log2 of the number of productive unique sequences. For each patient and control, public and private clones were evaluated among the 100 most prevalent clones. Clones were defined as Susac-specific if absent from the healthy and MS cohorts, from around 1,000 published viral clones and from other ImmuneACCESS disease sequences. TCRdb passed the public sequencing reads through fastp at Q25 and MiXCR, retaining productive beta sequences. Under each unique CDR3 protein, matching rows form one entry showing the most common genes and DNA. The V and J calls come from TCRdb's annotation, not from the publication. The table for this sample lists under 550,000 distinct CDR3 sequences; around 83% of them were counted only once. The top ten constitute more than 0.09% of the sample.

This sequence originates from a human donor with multiple sclerosis. Sequenced sample: CD8+ T cells from PBMCs. The chain employs TRBV10-3 and TRBJ1-4, with TRBD1 matching 8 junction bases. The bases are TGTGCCATCAGTGAGCCGGACAGGGAGGACTCTAATGAAAAACTGTTTTTT. Its protein reads: CAISEPDREDSNEKLFF.